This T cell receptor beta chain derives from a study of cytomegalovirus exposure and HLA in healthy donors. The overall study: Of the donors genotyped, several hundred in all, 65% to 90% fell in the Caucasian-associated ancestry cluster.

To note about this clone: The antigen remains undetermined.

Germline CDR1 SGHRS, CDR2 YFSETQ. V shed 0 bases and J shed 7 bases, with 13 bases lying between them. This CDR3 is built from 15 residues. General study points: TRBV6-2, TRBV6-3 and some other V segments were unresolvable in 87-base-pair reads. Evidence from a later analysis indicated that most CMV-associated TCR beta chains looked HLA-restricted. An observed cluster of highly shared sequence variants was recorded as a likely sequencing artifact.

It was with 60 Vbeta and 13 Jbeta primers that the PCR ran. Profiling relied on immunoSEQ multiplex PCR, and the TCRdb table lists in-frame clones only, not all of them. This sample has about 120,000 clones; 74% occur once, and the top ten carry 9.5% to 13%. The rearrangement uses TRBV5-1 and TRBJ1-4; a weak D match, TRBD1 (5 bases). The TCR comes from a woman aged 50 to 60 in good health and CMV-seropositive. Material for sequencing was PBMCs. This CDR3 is CASSLVPGLGEKLFF. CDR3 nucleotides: TGCGCCAGCAGCTTGGTACCAGGGCTTGGTGAAAAACTGTTTTTT.